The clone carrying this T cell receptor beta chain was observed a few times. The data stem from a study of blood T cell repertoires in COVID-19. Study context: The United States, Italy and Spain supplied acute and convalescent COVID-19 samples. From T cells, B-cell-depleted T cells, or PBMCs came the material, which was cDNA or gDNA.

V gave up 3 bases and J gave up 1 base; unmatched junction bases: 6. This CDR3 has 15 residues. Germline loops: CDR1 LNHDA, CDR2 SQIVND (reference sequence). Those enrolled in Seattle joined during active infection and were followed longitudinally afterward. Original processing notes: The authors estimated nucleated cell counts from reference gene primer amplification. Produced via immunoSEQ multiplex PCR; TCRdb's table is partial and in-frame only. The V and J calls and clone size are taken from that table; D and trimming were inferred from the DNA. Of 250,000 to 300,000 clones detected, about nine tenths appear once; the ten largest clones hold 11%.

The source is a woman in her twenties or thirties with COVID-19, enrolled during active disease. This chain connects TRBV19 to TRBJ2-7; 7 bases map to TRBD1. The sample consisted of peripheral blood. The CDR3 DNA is TGTGCCAGTAGTATGGCGGCAGGGGGTTCCTACGAGCAGTACTTC. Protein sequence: CASSMAAGGSYEQYF.